The 20 T cell receptor beta chains in this list originate from one sample, sequenced in a study of cytomegalovirus exposure and HLA in healthy donors. This table comes from immunoSEQ multiplex PCR, and its TCRdb copy is limited to in-frame clones, with some not included. The table shows around 240,000 clones, with almost 90% occurring only once. The sample consisted of PBMCs. These receptors originate from a young woman in good health and CMV-seronegative.

The chain links TRBV11-3 to TRBJ2-1; tentative D call: TRBD2 (6 bases). The CDR3 extends over 16 amino acids. V shed 5 bases and J shed 0 bases, with 14 bases lying between them. Germline V gene lookup returns CDR1 SGHNT and CDR2 YENEEA. The CDR3 DNA is TGTGCCAGCAGCCAGGGACTCTCGAGCTCCTACAATGAGCAGTTCTTC. As protein: CASSQGLSSSYNEQFF.

This chain uses TRBV5-6 with TRBJ2-3; 7 bases line up with TRBD1. Germline V gives CDR1 SGHDT, CDR2 YYEEEE. V lost 2 bases and J lost 4; bases outside the gene matches: 10. The length of the CDR3 is 16 residues. The CDR3 region is CASSFRGGARADTQYF. As DNA, the CDR3 is TGTGCCAGCAGCTTCAGAGGGGGCGCTCGGGCAGATACGCAGTATTTT.

The chain uses TRBV27 and TRBJ1-1; D possibly corresponds to TRBD1 (6 bases). CDR1 and CDR2 from the germline V gene are MNHEY and SMNVEV (reference sequence). The CDR3 has 12 amino acids. V was trimmed by 8 bases and J by 11 bases, leaving 18 bases between them. Here the CDR3 reads CASGTTGVGAFF. The CDR3 coding sequence is TGTGCCAGCGGAACGACAGGAGTAGGCGCTTTCTTT.

The chain uses TRBV6-6 and TRBJ2-1; D not certain. The V end was cut by 0 bases, the J end by 0 bases, with 9 bases between. The CDR3 runs 16 residues. CDR1 is MNHNY and CDR2 is SVGAGI in the germline V gene (reference sequence). The CDR3 DNA is TGTGCCAGCAGTTACTCTGACTCGTCCTCCTACAATGAGCAGTTCTTC. Protein product: CASSYSDSSSYNEQFF.

The chain has TRBV19 and TRBJ1-2, with D possibly being TRBD1 (6 bases). V was shortened by 5 bases and J by 9 bases, with 13 bases between the two germline ends. Germline V gene sequence: CDR1 LNHDA, CDR2 SQIVND (reference sequence). The CDR3 loop spans 12 amino acids. DNA of the CDR3: TGTGCCAGTAGTTTGCGACAGGAGAGCTACACCTTC. Translation gives CASSLRQESYTF. The variable domain in full, completed from reference TRBV19 and TRBJ1-2, reads DGGITQSPKYLFRKEGQNVTLSCEQNLNHDAMYWYRQDPGQGLRLIYYSQIVNDFQKGDIAEGYSVSREKKESFPLTVTSAQKNPTAFYLCASSLRQESYTFGSGTRLTVV.

V and J are TRBV29-1 and TRBJ2-4; a weak D match, TRBD1 (5 bases). CDR1 is SQVTM, CDR2 ANQGSEA, per germline. V was shortened by 1 base and J by 2 bases, with 9 bases between the two germline ends. The CDR3 loop spans 14 amino acids. This CDR3 is CSVEGRDPKNIQYF. The CDR3 DNA sequence: TGCAGCGTTGAAGGCAGGGATCCCAAAAACATTCAGTACTTC.

This rearrangement joins TRBV27 to TRBJ2-3, with TRBD2 identical over 8 bases. This CDR3 comprises 16 residues. V dropped 4 bases and J dropped 7; count of bases not matched to a gene: 13. CDR1 and CDR2 from the germline V gene are MNHEY and SMNVEV (reference sequence). This CDR3 reads CASSYRTSPPPHTQYF. DNA for the CDR3: TGTGCCAGCAGTTACCGGACTAGCCCTCCCCCCCATACGCAGTATTTT.

The chain has TRBV6-1 and TRBJ1-1; the match to TRBD1 covers 7 bases. The ends lost 4 bases at V and 2 bases at J; junction bases unmatched: 7. The CDR3 is 15 residues long. Per germline, CDR1 MNHNS and CDR2 SASEGT. CDR3: CASSGGDSVNTEAFF. The CDR3 nucleotides read TGTGCCAGCAGTGGGGGGGACAGTGTTAACACTGAAGCTTTCTTT.

The rearrangement uses TRBV5-1 and TRBJ2-4; D ambiguous. This CDR3 contains 14 residues. V was shortened by 0 bases and J by 5 bases, with 9 bases between the two germline ends. Germline CDR1 SGHRS, CDR2 YFSETQ. The CDR3 DNA reads TGCGCCAGCAGCTTGGACCCAGATGAAAACATTCAGTACTTC. As protein: CASSLDPDENIQYF. The full variable domain, its missing parts supplied by reference TRBV5-1 and TRBJ2-4, is KAGVTQTPRYLIKTRGQQVTLSCSPISGHRSVSWYQQTPGQGLQFLFEYFSETQRNKGNFPGRFSGRQFSNSRSEMNVSTLELGDSALYLCASSLDPDENIQYFGAGTRLSVL.

The chain recombines TRBV28 with TRBJ1-1, with TRBD1 as a possible D gene (5 bases). The V and J ends lost 9 bases and 1 base respectively, with 21 bases between them. The germline CDR1 and CDR2 sequences are MDHEN and SYDVKM. The CDR3 totals 16 residues. As DNA, the CDR3 is TGTGCCAGTAAGAGTGGGAGCGGGGGGAAGAACACTGAAGCTTTCTTT. Protein product: CASKSGSGGKNTEAFF.

The chain carries TRBV21-1 and TRBJ1-5; the DNA was not used to check the table's D call, TRBD1. TRBV21-1 is a pseudogene. CDR3 length: 17 amino acids. For the CDR3, the DNA is TGTGCCAGCAGCAAAAGGCAGGGGGCAGGTTTCGATCAGCCCCAGCATTTT. Translated: CASSKRQGAGFDQPQHF.

The chain couples TRBV25-1 to TRBJ1-4; possibly TRBD1 for D (5 bases). CDR3 length: 14 residues. Germline lookup yields CDR1 MGHDK and CDR2 SYGVNS. Trimming stripped 3 bases from V and 5 bases from J, with 10 bases between. The CDR3 protein is CASSEGGANEKLFF. The DNA for the CDR3 is TGTGCCAGCAGTGAGGGGGGAGCGAATGAAAAACTGTTTTTT. The full variable domain, rest sourced from reference TRBV25-1 and TRBJ1-4, is EADIYQTPRYLVIGTGKKITLECSQTMGHDKMYWYQQDPGMELHLIHYSYGVNSTEKGDLSSESTVSRIRTEHFPLTLESARPSHTSQYLCASSEGGANEKLFFGSGTQLSVL.

The CDR3 DNA is TGTGCCAGCAGTTTGCAAGGGACTAGCGGGGGGTTGGATGAGCAGTTCTTC. Encoded protein: CASSLQGTSGGLDEQFF. V is TRBV28 and J is TRBJ2-1, with TRBD2 matching over 15 bases. Germline V lookup: CDR1 MDHEN, CDR2 SYDVKM. This CDR3 comprises 17 residues. Trimming took 3 bases from V and 8 from J; bases not matched to a gene: 8.

V is TRBV19 and J is TRBJ2-7; the match to TRBD1 covers 7 bases. The V gene's germline CDR1 is LNHDA and CDR2 SQIVND (reference sequence). V was clipped by 5 bases and J by 0 bases; unmatched bases: 10. The CDR3 spans 16 residues. The CDR3 reads CASSATTGVSSYEQYV. CDR3 nucleotides: TGTGCCAGTAGTGCTACTACAGGGGTCAGCTCCTACGAGCAGTACGTC.

The chain couples TRBV28 to TRBJ2-3; TRBD1 aligns across 8 bases. Germline values: CDR1 MDHEN, CDR2 SYDVKM. V gave up 2 bases and J gave up 3 bases; unmatched junction bases: 4. This CDR3 contains 15 residues. In DNA, the CDR3 is TGTGCCAGCAGTTTACAGGGGGCGCGGACAGATACGCAGTATTTT. Protein sequence: CASSLQGARTDTQYF.

The V gene is TRBV7-8, the J gene TRBJ1-4; TRBD1 aligns across 10 bases. The CDR3 loop spans 17 amino acids. Losses at the gene ends were 2 bases for V and 4 bases for J; bases not matched to a gene: 7. Germline assignment: CDR1 SGHVS and CDR2 FQNEAQ. The CDR3 sequence: CASSLPPRDRGNEKLFF. DNA for the CDR3: TGTGCCAGCAGCTTACCACCCCGGGACAGGGGTAATGAAAAACTGTTTTTT.

V usage is TRBV11-2 and J usage is TRBJ2-5, with D hard to call. Per germline, CDR1 SGHAT and CDR2 FQNNGV. V dropped 2 bases and J dropped 2 bases, with 12 bases sitting between them. CDR3 length: 15 amino acids. The chain's CDR3 is CASSLQAEYQETQYF. Here the CDR3 DNA reads TGTGCCAGCAGCTTACAGGCCGAATATCAAGAGACCCAGTACTTC.

The chain combines TRBV19 with TRBJ2-7; 9 bases are a match to TRBD1. CDR3 size: 15 residues. Germline V gene sequence: CDR1 LNHDA, CDR2 SQIVND (reference sequence). Unmatched junction bases numbered 9, after V lost 6 bases and J lost 3 bases. The CDR3 nucleotides are TGTGCCAGTAGAGGCGCGGGACAGGGAAACTACGAGCAGTACGTC. Its protein is CASRGAGQGNYEQYV.

The chain couples TRBV7-3 to TRBJ2-3; maybe TRBD1 (6 bases). Germline CDR1 is SGHTA and CDR2 is FQGTGA. The V end lost 5 bases, the J end lost 6 bases, and 27 bases lay between the germline ends. The CDR3 extends over 18 amino acids. CDR3 region: CASSPASRGGRGWDTQYF. The CDR3, as DNA: TGTGCCAGCAGCCCGGCATCCAGAGGTGGCAGGGGATGGGATACGCAGTATTTT. The full variable domain, its missing parts supplied by reference TRBV7-3 and TRBJ2-3, is GAGVSQTPSNKVTEKGKYVELRCDPISGHTALYWYRQSLGQGPEFLIYFQGTGAADDSGLPNDRFFAVRPEGSVSTLKIQRTERGDSAVYLCASSPASRGGRGWDTQYFGPGTRLTVL.

This chain connects TRBV6-1 to TRBJ1-4; a possible D gene is TRBD1 (5 bases). This CDR3 has 16 residues. V was pared by 4 bases and J by 4 bases, with 16 bases between. Germline V gene lookup returns CDR1 MNHNS and CDR2 SASEGT. CDR3 loop: CASSARRQSINEKLFF. The CDR3 nucleotides are TGTGCCAGCAGTGCTAGAAGACAGAGTATTAATGAAAAACTGTTTTTT.